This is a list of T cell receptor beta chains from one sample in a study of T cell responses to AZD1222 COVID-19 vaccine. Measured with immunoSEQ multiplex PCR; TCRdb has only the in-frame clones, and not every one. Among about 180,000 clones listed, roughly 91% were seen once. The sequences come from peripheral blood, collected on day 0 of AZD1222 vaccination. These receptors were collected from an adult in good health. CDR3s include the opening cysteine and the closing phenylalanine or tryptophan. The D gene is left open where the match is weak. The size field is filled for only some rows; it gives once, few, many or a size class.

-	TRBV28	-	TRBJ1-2	TGTGCCAGCAGTCCCGCCGACGGGAAAGTAGGTGGCTACACCTTC	CASSPADGKVGGYTF
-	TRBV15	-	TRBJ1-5	TGTGCCACCAGCAGAGCCGCCCTTTGGCAGACTAGCAATCAGCCCCAGCATTTT	CATSRAALWQTSNQPQHF
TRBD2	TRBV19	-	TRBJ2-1	TGTGCCAGTAGTACTATAGCGGGAGGGGTCAATGAGCAGTTCTTC	CASSTIAGGVNEQFF
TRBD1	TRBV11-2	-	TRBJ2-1	TGTGCCAGCAGCCTCGACAGGGTCCCTTATTCCTACAATGAGCAGTTCTTC	CASSLDRVPYSYNEQFF
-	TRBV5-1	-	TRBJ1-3	TGCGCCAGCAGCTTGGGACAGCACTCTGGAAACACCATATATTTT	CASSLGQHSGNTIYF
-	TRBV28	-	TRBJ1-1	TGTGCCAGCAGCCTGGGTGAGACGGATAACACTGAAGCTTTCTTT	CASSLGETDNTEAFF
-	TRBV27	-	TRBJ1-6	TGTGCCAGCAGCACCACAGGGACCTATAATTCACCCCTCCACTTT	CASSTTGTYNSPLHF
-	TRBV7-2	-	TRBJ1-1	TGTGCCAGCAGCTCCCTGGGGAACTTGGGAACTGAAGCTTTCTTT	CASSSLGNLGTEAFF
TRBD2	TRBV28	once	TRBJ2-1	TGTGCCAGCAGGACTAGCCTCTACAATGAGCAGTTCTTC	CASRTSLYNEQFF
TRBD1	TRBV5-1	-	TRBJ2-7	TGCGCCAGCAGCCCGAACAGGGGTAGCTACGAGCAGTACTTC	CASSPNRGSYEQYF
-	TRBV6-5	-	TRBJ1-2	TGTGCCAGCAGTTCTCCCCCGCCTAACTATGGCTACACCTTC	CASSSPPPNYGYTF
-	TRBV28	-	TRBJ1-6	TGTGCCAGCAGACCCAGGACGGAGTATAATTCACCCCTCCACTTT	CASRPRTEYNSPLHF
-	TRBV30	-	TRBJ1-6	TGTGCCTGGAGTGCTAGCACCCAGGGTTTACCCCTCCACTTT	CAWSASTQGLPLHF
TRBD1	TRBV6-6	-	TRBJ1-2	TGTGCCCTGCGAGGGGCCACAGGGGGCAATGGCTACACCTTC	CALRGATGGNGYTF
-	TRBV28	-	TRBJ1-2	TGTGCCAGCGGCCAGAGGCCCGTCTATGGCTACACCTTC	CASGQRPVYGYTF
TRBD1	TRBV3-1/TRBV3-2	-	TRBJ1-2	TGTGCCAGCAGCCAAGTGGGACAGGGCCGGGGCTACACCTTC	CASSQVGQGRGYTF
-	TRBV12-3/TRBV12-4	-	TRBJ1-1	TGTGCCAGCAGTTTAGTGGGGCGCACTGAAGCTTTCTTT	CASSLVGRTEAFF
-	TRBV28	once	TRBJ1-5	TGTGCCAGCAGCCTCCCTGGGGGAATAAATCAGCCCCAGCATTTT	CASSLPGGINQPQHF
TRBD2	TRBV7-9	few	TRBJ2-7	TGTGCCAGCAGCCCCCGGACAGTATTAATTGGACTAGCGGGCTACGAGCAGTACTTC	CASSPRTVLIGLAGYEQYF
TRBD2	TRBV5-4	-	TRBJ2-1	TGTGCCAGCAGCTCCCCGGGGGAGGGTGAGCAGTTCTTC	CASSSPGEGEQFF
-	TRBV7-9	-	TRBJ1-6	TGTGCCAGCAGCTTAGTCAGGGACCGGTCACCCCTCCACTTT	CASSLVRDRSPLHF
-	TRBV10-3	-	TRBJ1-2	TGTGCCATCAGTGAGGAGGGCGTACGTGGCTACACCTTC	CAISEEGVRGYTF
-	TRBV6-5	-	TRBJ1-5	TGTGCCAGCAGGGTTTCTAGCAATCAGCCCCAGCATTTT	CASRVSSNQPQHF
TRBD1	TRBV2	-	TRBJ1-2	TGTGCCAGCAGTACAGGGGGCGCCGATAACTATGGCTACACCTTC	CASSTGGADNYGYTF
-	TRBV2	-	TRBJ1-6	TGTGCCAGCAGTAGGAATGAAGATTCACCCCTCCACTTT	CASSRNEDSPLHF
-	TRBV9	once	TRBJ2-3	TGTGCCAGCACCCTGGCGGGTAGGGAGGCAGATACGCAGTATTTT	CASTLAGREADTQYF
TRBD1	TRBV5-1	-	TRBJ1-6	TGCGCCAGCAGCCGGGCGGGGACAGCTAATTCACCCCTCCACTTT	CASSRAGTANSPLHF
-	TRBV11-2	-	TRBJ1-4	TGTGCCAGCAGCTTCAGTGCGGTCGCAACTAATGAAAAACTGTTTTTT	CASSFSAVATNEKLFF
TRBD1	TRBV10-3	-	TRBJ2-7	TGTGCCATCACCCCAGGACAGGGAGTCTCCTACGAGCAGTACTTC	CAITPGQGVSYEQYF
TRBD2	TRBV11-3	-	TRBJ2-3	TGTGCCAGCAGCCCCGGGACTAGCCCGGCCGCAGATACGCAGTATTTT	CASSPGTSPAADTQYF
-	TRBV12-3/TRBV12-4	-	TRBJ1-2	TGTGCCAGCAGTGCCGTGAGTACCTATGGCTACACCTTC	CASSAVSTYGYTF
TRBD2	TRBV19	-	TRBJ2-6	TGTGCCAGTAGTCCGGGACTAGCGGCTTCTGGGTCTGGGGCCAACGTCCTGACTTTC	CASSPGLAASGSGANVLTF
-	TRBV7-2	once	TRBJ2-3	TGTGCCAGCAGCTTAGGACGGCAACTAGGGGGTCCGCAGTATTTT	CASSLGRQLGGPQYF
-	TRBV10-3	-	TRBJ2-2	TGTGCCATCAGTGACAGGTCCGGGGAGCTGTTTTTT	CAISDRSGELFF
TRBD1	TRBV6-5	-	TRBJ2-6	TGTGCCAGCAGGACAGGGAGCTCTGGGGCCAACGTCCTGACTTTC	CASRTGSSGANVLTF
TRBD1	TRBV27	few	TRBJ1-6	TGTGCCAGTAAGGGGACAGGGCTTTCACCCCTCCACTTT	CASKGTGLSPLHF
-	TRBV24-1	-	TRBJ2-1	TGTGCCACCAGTGATTTTTCTACCTACAATGAGCAGTTCTTC	CATSDFSTYNEQFF
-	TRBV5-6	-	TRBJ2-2	TGTGCCAGCAGCTTTTATAGCCAAGTAAACACCGGGGAGCTGTTTTTT	CASSFYSQVNTGELFF
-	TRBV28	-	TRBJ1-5	TGTGCCAGCAGGCGAATTCAGGGTCAGGGGCAGCCCCAGCATTTT	CASRRIQGQGQPQHF
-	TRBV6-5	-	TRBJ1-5	TGTGCCAGCAAGAAAGGGGTTGAAAGCAATCAGCCCCAGCATTTT	CASKKGVESNQPQHF
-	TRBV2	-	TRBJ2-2	TGTGCCAGCAGTGAAGATCGACAGGATATCACCGGGGAGCTGTTTTTT	CASSEDRQDITGELFF
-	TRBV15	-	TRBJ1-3	TGTGCCACCAGCCCACAGGGAGGCTTCGGAAACACCATATATTTT	CATSPQGGFGNTIYF
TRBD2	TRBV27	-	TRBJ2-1	TGTGCCAGCACTAAATCCAAGACTAGCGGGGGTCCGGTCGATGAGCAGTTCTTC	CASTKSKTSGGPVDEQFF
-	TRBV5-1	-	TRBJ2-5	TGCGCCAGCAGCCATAGCCGTGGGAGAGTGGAGACCCAGTACTTC	CASSHSRGRVETQYF
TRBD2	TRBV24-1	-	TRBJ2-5	TGTGCCACCAGTGACCGCGGACTAGCGGGACAAGAGACCCAGTACTTC	CATSDRGLAGQETQYF
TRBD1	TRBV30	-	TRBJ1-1	TGTGCCTATTTAACCGGGACAGGGGGCCGTGAAGCTTTCTTT	CAYLTGTGGREAFF
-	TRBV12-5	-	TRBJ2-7	TGTGCTAGGTCCCACTACGAGCAGTACTTC	CARSHYEQYF
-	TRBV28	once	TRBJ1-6	TGTGCCAGCAGTTGGGACACCTCCTCCTATAATTCACCCCTCCACTTT	CASSWDTSSYNSPLHF
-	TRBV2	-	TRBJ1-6	TGTGCCAGCAGGGGGGGCGAGAAAAATATGTCACCCCTCCACTTT	CASRGGEKNMSPLHF
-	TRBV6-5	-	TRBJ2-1	TGTGCCAGCAGACGACCCCCCGGGAATGAGCAGTTCTTC	CASRRPPGNEQFF
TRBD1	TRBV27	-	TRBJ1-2	TGTGCCAGCAGATCCGCACCGGGACAGGAATATGGCTACACCTTC	CASRSAPGQEYGYTF
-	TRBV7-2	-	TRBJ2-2	TGTGCCAGCAGCTTAGGGCGGGGTAACACCGGGGAGCTGTTTTTT	CASSLGRGNTGELFF
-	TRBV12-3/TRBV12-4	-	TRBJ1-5	TGTGCCAGCAGCAAGACAGAGAATCAGCCCCAGCATTTT	CASSKTENQPQHF